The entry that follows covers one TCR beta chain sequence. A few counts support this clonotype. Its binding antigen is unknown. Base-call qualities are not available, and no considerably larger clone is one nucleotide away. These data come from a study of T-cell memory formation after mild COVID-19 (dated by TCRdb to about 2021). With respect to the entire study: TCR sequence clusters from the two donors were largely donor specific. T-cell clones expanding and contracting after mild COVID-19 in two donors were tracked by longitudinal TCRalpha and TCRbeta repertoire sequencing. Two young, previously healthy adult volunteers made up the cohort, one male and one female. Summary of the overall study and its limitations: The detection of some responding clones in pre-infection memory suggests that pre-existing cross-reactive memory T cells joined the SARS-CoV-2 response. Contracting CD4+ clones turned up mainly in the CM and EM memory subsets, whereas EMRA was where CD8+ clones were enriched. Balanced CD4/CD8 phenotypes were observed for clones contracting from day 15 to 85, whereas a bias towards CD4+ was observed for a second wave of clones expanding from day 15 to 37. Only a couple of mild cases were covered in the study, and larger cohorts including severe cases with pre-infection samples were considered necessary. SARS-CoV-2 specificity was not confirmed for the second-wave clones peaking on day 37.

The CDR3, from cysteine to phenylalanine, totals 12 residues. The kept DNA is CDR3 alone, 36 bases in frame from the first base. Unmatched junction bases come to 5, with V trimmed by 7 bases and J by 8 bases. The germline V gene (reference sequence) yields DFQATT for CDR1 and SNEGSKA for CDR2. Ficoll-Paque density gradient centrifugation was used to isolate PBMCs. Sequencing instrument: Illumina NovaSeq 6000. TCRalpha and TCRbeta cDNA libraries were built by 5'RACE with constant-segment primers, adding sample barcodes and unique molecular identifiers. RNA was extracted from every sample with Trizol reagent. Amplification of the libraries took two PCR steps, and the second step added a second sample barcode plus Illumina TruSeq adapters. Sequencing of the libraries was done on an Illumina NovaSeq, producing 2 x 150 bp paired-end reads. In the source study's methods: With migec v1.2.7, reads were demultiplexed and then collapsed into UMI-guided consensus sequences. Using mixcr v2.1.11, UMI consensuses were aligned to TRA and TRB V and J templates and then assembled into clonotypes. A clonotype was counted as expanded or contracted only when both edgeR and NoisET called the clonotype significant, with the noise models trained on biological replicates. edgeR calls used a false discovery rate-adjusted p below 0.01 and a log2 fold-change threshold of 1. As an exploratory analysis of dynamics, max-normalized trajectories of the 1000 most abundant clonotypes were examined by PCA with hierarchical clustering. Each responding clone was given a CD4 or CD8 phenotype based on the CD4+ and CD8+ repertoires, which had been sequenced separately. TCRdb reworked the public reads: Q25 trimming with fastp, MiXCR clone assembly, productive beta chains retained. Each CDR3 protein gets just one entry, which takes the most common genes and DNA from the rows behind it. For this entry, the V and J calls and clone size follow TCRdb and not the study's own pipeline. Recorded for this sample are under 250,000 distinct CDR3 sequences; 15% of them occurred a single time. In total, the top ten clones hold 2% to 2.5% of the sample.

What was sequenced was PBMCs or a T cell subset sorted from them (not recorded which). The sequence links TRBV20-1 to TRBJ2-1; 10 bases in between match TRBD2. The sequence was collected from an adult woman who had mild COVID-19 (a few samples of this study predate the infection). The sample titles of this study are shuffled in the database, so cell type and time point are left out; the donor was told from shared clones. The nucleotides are TGCAGTGGTCTAGCGGGAGCGGATGAGCAGTTCTTC. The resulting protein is CSGLAGADEQFF.